Detailed here is one T cell receptor beta chain. Enrolled through a virtual design, the participants were between about 18 and 100 years of age and came from under 25 US areas. The V gene end was trimmed by 3 bases and the J gene end by 4 bases; junction bases not matched to a gene: 2. The CDR3 contains 12 residues. Germline CDR1 SQVTM, CDR2 ANQGSEA. TCRdb's copy holds only in-frame clones and misses some; the assay was immunoSEQ multiplex PCR. The sample includes approximately 300,000 clones, approximately 90% of them seen just once. The entry originates in a study of blood T cell repertoires in COVID-19.

The TCR comes from a woman in her late teens or twenties who had recovered from COVID-19. The chain uses TRBV29-1 and TRBJ1-1, with 7 positions matching TRBD1. Sequencing input: PBMCs or T cells enriched from blood (not recorded which). Here the CDR3 reads CSVEQGVTEAFF. The CDR3, as DNA: TGCAGCGTTGAGCAGGGGGTCACTGAAGCTTTCTTT.